The 25 T cell receptor beta chains below come from one sample, sequenced in a study of cytomegalovirus exposure and HLA in healthy donors. Vbeta (60) and Jbeta (13) primers were used in the PCR. This table comes from immunoSEQ multiplex PCR, and its TCRdb copy is limited to in-frame clones, with some not included. Of 85,000 to 130,000 clones listed, approximately 70% are singletons. Sequenced input: PBMCs. These receptors were obtained from a boy aged 10-17 years in good health and CMV-seronegative.

This clone turned up a few times. Because it lacks the conserved phenylalanine or tryptophan at the end, this CDR3 is likely a read error. V gene TRBV29-1 combines with J gene TRBJ1-2; D gene unclear. CDR3 length: 13 amino acids. Looked up from germline, CDR1 is SQVTM and CDR2 is ANQGSEA. V lost 5 bases, J lost 5 bases, and 15 bases lay in between. The CDR3 nucleotides read TGCAGCGTTTTTAGGTGGGAGGGATATGGCTACACCGTC. Its protein product is CSVFRWEGYGYTV.

This rearrangement joins TRBV30 to TRBJ1-2, with 7 bases identical to TRBD1. The germline CDR1 and CDR2 sequences are GTSNPN and SVGIG (reference sequence). The CDR3 contains 13 residues. The J segment lost 6 bases and the V segment lost 4 bases, leaving 8 bases of the junction unmatched. CDR3 sequence reads: CAWTSDRVNGYTF. CDR3 in DNA: TGTGCCTGGACCAGCGACAGGGTGAATGGCTACACCTTC.

With respect to this clone: It is likely a read error, because the conserved phenylalanine at the end of the CDR3 is missing. This chain joins TRBV4-1 and TRBJ2-6; a possible D gene is TRBD1 (5 bases). Germline CDR1 and CDR2: MGHRA and YSYEKL. There are 15 residues in the CDR3. The V gene lost 5 bases and the J gene lost 4 bases, with 12 bases spanning the gap. CDR3 nucleotides: TGCGCCAGCAGCATAGGGGTGGAAGGGGCCAACGTCCTGACTGTC. Its translation: CASSIGVEGANVLTV.

This clone was observed a few times. The chain is built from TRBV11-1 and TRBJ2-5; D is perhaps TRBD1 (6 bases). Trimming pared 1 base from V and 4 bases from J, leaving 19 bases between. CDR1 SGHAT and CDR2 FQDESV come from the germline V gene (reference sequence). The CDR3 is 17 amino acids. For the CDR3, the DNA is TGTGCCAGCAGCTTAGAGGCAGGGGACACCGGCCGAGAGACCCAGTACTTC. Translation: CASSLEAGDTGRETQYF.

The chain links TRBV6-6 to TRBJ2-5; the match to TRBD2 covers 12 bases. Germline loops: CDR1 MNHNY, CDR2 SVGAGI (reference sequence). J lost 2 bases, V lost 2 bases, and 3 bases had no gene match. CDR3 length equals 16 residues. The CDR3 DNA is TGTGCCAGCAGTTACCGAGGGACTAGCGGGCAAGAGACCCAGTACTTC. It yields the protein CASSYRGTSGQETQYF.

The chain is built from TRBV29-1 and TRBJ1-1; TRBD1 is a possible D gene (6 bases). The V gene's germline CDR1 is SQVTM and CDR2 ANQGSEA. V was pared by 7 bases and J by 2 bases, with 11 bases between. The CDR3 sequence is 12 residues long. The chain's CDR3 is CSAIQGNTEAFF. The CDR3 DNA reads TGCAGCGCCATACAGGGTAACACTGAAGCTTTCTTT. The whole variable domain, filled in from reference TRBV29-1 and TRBJ1-1, reads SAVISQKPSRDICQRGTSLTIQCQVDSQVTMMFWYRQQPGQSLTLIATANQGSEATYESGFVIDKFPISRPNLTFSTLTVSNMSPEDSSIYLCSAIQGNTEAFFGQGTRLTVV.

The rearrangement links TRBV2 to TRBJ1-3; possibly TRBD1 for D (6 bases). V dropped 5 bases and J dropped 2 bases, with 10 bases sitting between them. The length of the CDR3 is 14 residues. Germline V gives CDR1 SNHLY, CDR2 FYNNEI. The chain's CDR3 is CASSKTGTGNTIYF. CDR3 nucleotide sequence: TGTGCCAGCAGTAAAACAGGGACTGGAAACACCATATATTTT.

The chain uses TRBV5-6 and TRBJ2-1, with D perhaps TRBD2 (5 bases). V lost 1 base and J lost 4, with 12 bases in between. Germline V CDR1 and CDR2: SGHDT, YYEEEE. The CDR3 loop spans 15 amino acids. The CDR3 region has the DNA TGTGCCAGCAGCTTGAAGCGGAATCGATACAATGAGCAGTTCTTC. Translated: CASSLKRNRYNEQFF. The full variable domain, completed using reference TRBV5-6 and TRBJ2-1, is DAGVTQSPTHLIKTRGQQVTLRCSPKSGHDTVSWYQQALGQGPQFIFQYYEEEERQRGNFPDRFSGHQFPNYSSELNVNALLLGDSALYLCASSLKRNRYNEQFFGPGTRLTVL.

The genes are TRBV5-4 and TRBJ2-5, with TRBD2 matching over 8 bases. J lost 1 base, V lost 0 bases, and 2 bases had no gene match. In germline, CDR1 is SGHNT, CDR2 YYREEE (reference sequence). CDR3 length equals 15 residues. CDR3 loop: CASSLERGSQETQYF. The CDR3 nucleotides are TGTGCCAGCAGCTTGGAGCGGGGGTCCCAAGAGACCCAGTACTTC.

This clone is labeled medium-sized. This chain uses TRBV6-6 with TRBJ1-2; D is perhaps TRBD1 (5 bases). This CDR3 is built from 13 residues. Germline V gene sequence: CDR1 MNHNY, CDR2 SVGAGI (reference sequence). V was trimmed by 0 bases and J by 8 bases, leaving 10 bases between them. CDR3 in amino acids: CASSYSGLDGYTF. The CDR3 DNA sequence: TGTGCCAGCAGTTACTCGGGGCTTGACGGCTACACCTTC.

The chain uses TRBV6-5 and TRBJ1-3; D is undetermined. The CDR3 runs 16 residues. The V end lost 0 bases, the J end lost 2 bases, and 11 bases lay between the germline ends. The germline gives CDR1 MNHEY, CDR2 SVGAGI. DNA for the CDR3: TGTGCCAGCAGTTACTCGATACGGGTAGCTGGAAACACCATATATTTT. Its protein is CASSYSIRVAGNTIYF.

The V call is TRBV5-4, the J call TRBJ2-7, with a possible D match to TRBD2 (6 bases). CDR1 and CDR2 from the germline V gene are SGHNT and YYREEE (reference sequence). Trimming removed 6 bases at V and 4 bases at J, with 17 bases between. CDR3 size: 14 residues. The CDR3 DNA reads as TGTGCCAGCACCCTCGGGGCGGGAACGTACGAGCAGTACTTC. It encodes CASTLGAGTYEQYF.

Comment on this clone: Different DNA sequences within this sample yield the same CDR3. The chain is built from TRBV20-1 and TRBJ1-1; D unresolved. The V gene's germline CDR1 is DFQATT and CDR2 SNEGSKA (reference sequence). V dropped 4 bases and J dropped 0 bases, with 3 bases sitting between them. The CDR3 covers 11 residues. The CDR3: CSATVNTEAFF. In DNA form, the CDR3 reads TGCAGTGCTACAGTGAACACTGAAGCTTTCTTT.

CDR3 region: CASSFSLGGEFYGYTF. In DNA form, the CDR3 reads TGTGCCAGCAGTTTCTCCCTCGGCGGGGAGTTCTATGGCTACACCTTC. This sequence joins TRBV27 and TRBJ1-2; the D is unclear. CDR3 length equals 16 residues. V shed 3 bases and J shed 4 bases, with 18 bases lying between them. Germline lookup yields CDR1 MNHEY and CDR2 SMNVEV (reference sequence).

This chain links TRBV29-1 with TRBJ1-1; D gene unclear. The germline V and J ends were trimmed by 7 bases and 1 base, with 13 bases remaining between them. Germline V gene data show CDR1 as SQVTM and CDR2 as ANQGSEA. The CDR3 length is 13 residues. This CDR3 reads CSARGRKNTEAFF. The DNA of the CDR3 is TGCAGCGCCCGCGGCAGAAAGAACACTGAAGCTTTCTTT.

The J gene is TRBJ1-5, the V gene TRBV7-8; TRBD1 aligns across 9 bases. The CDR3 runs to 15 residues. V lost 4 bases to trimming and J lost 0 bases; unmatched junction nucleotides: 1. The germline V gene has CDR1 SGHVS and CDR2 FQNEAQ. DNA of the CDR3: TGTGCCAGCAGCTCGGGACAGGGTAGCAATCAGCCCCAGCATTTT. Residues: CASSSGQGSNQPQHF.

The chain links TRBV19 to TRBJ2-3, with a possible D match to TRBD2 (5 bases). Trimming shortened V by 3 bases and J by 6 bases, and 10 bases separated the two germline ends. Germline V gives CDR1 LNHDA, CDR2 SQIVND (reference sequence). This CDR3 contains 13 residues. CDR3 sequence: CASSITRADTQYF. As DNA, the CDR3 is TGTGCCAGTAGTATCACTAGGGCGGATACGCAGTATTTT. The full variable domain, completed using reference TRBV19 and TRBJ2-3, is DGGITQSPKYLFRKEGQNVTLSCEQNLNHDAMYWYRQDPGQGLRLIYYSQIVNDFQKGDIAEGYSVSREKKESFPLTVTSAQKNPTAFYLCASSITRADTQYFGPGTRLTVL.

This chain connects TRBV9 to TRBJ2-1, with 7 bases identical to TRBD2. V lost 3 bases, J lost 9 bases, and 0 bases stayed unmatched. The CDR3 is 11 amino acids. CDR1 is SGDLS, CDR2 YYNGEE, per germline. The CDR3 is CASSGGGEQFF. Here the CDR3 DNA reads TGTGCCAGCAGCGGCGGGGGTGAGCAGTTCTTC.

This CDR3 is CASRGQANYGYTF. DNA for the CDR3: TGTGCCAGCAGGGGACAGGCTAACTATGGCTACACCTTC. This rearrangement joins TRBV6-1 to TRBJ1-2; 8 positions agree with TRBD1. Unmatched junction bases numbered 0, after V lost 6 bases and J lost 0 bases. Germline values: CDR1 MNHNS, CDR2 SASEGT. CDR3 length: 13 amino acids.

V gene TRBV5-6 combines with J gene TRBJ1-6, with 8 bases identical to TRBD1. Germline CDR1 SGHDT, CDR2 YYEEEE. V shed 7 bases and J 1 base; nucleotides not matched to a gene: 4. This CDR3 is 15 amino acids long. The CDR3 DNA sequence: TGTGCCAGCGGACAGGGCTTATCCTATAATTCACCCCTCCACTTT. Its translation: CASGQGLSYNSPLHF.

The chain joins TRBV28 to TRBJ2-1, with D possibly matching TRBD2 (6 bases). The germline CDR1 and CDR2 sequences are MDHEN and SYDVKM. The CDR3 consists of 17 residues. Trimming took 2 bases from V and 4 from J, leaving 18 bases between them. The CDR3 loop reads CASSLSLAGSFYNEQFF. Written as DNA, the CDR3 is TGTGCCAGCAGTTTAAGCCTGGCGGGGTCCTTTTACAATGAGCAGTTCTTC. Together with reference TRBV28 and TRBJ2-1, the CDR3 gives the full variable domain: DVKVTQSSRYLVKRTGEKVFLECVQDMDHENMFWYRQDPGLGLRLIYFSYDVKMKEKGDIPEGYSVSREKKERFSLILESASTNQTSMYLCASSLSLAGSFYNEQFFGPGTRLTVL.

V is TRBV2 and J is TRBJ2-7; 13 bases are a match to TRBD2. J gave up 6 bases and V 6 bases, and 8 bases lay outside the gene matches. The germline CDR1 and CDR2 sequences are SNHLY and FYNNEI. The CDR3 has 15 residues. CDR3 nucleotides: TGTGCCAGCAGCCCTGGACTAGCGGGAGTGCGCGAGCAGTACTTC. It translates to CASSPGLAGVREQYF.

The V call is TRBV5-5, the J call TRBJ1-1, with 7 bases fitting TRBD1. Per germline, CDR1 SGHKS and CDR2 YYEKEE (reference sequence). The CDR3 spans 14 residues. V shed 4 bases, J shed 5 bases, and the junction held 8 bases outside the gene matches. CDR3 DNA: TGTGCCAGCAGCCCGACAGGGTTGGTGACTGAAGCTTTCTTT. Its translation: CASSPTGLVTEAFF. Full variable domain (missing parts from reference TRBV5-5 and TRBJ1-1): DAGVTQSPTHLIKTRGQQVTLRCSPISGHKSVSWYQQVLGQGPQFIFQYYEKEERGRGNFPDRFSARQFPNYSSELNVNALLLGDSALYLCASSPTGLVTEAFFGQGTRLTVV.

The CDR3: CSVDKVPGQGITNEKLFF. CDR3 DNA: TGCAGCGTTGATAAAGTGCCGGGACAGGGTATAACTAATGAAAAACTGTTTTTT. V and J are TRBV29-1 and TRBJ1-4; 9 bases map to TRBD1. CDR1 and CDR2 from the germline V gene are SQVTM and ANQGSEA. The V and J ends lost 3 bases and 1 base, in that order; junction bases with no gene match: 12. This CDR3 has 18 amino acids.

The chain joins TRBV27 to TRBJ2-7; 7 bases match TRBD2. Germline lookup yields CDR1 MNHEY and CDR2 SMNVEV (reference sequence). This CDR3 has 14 amino acids. The ends lost 3 bases at V and 1 base at J; junction bases unmatched: 3. The CDR3 DNA reads as TGTGCCAGCAGTTTTCGGGAGGTATCCTACGAGCAGTACTTC. Translated, it gives CASSFREVSYEQYF.